The present T cell receptor (beta chain) was sequenced within a study of T cell responses to AZD1222 COVID-19 vaccine. Study-level findings and limits: Baseline testing showed seropositivity in only a handful of AZD1222 recipients. Reports say nearly half of spike-specific TCRs go after unmutated variant regions.

Germline CDR1 SNHLY, CDR2 FYNNEI. With 5 bases removed from V and 2 bases from J, the gap between germline ends came to 15 bases. The CDR3 covers 15 residues. Profiling relied on immunoSEQ multiplex PCR, and the TCRdb table lists in-frame clones only, not all of them. This sample has some 200,000 clones; roughly 92% occur once, and the top ten carry roughly 0.99%. A remark on this clone: What it binds is not known.

Specimen: peripheral blood, collected 28 days after the second AZD1222 dose. The clonotype originates from an adult who received the AZD1222 COVID-19 vaccine. The chain joins TRBV2 to TRBJ2-5; TRBD2 is a possible D gene (6 bases). In nucleotides, the CDR3 is TGTGCCAGCAGTCTCCGGCGGGGTCCACAAGAGACCCAGTACTTC. Encoded protein: CASSLRRGPQETQYF.